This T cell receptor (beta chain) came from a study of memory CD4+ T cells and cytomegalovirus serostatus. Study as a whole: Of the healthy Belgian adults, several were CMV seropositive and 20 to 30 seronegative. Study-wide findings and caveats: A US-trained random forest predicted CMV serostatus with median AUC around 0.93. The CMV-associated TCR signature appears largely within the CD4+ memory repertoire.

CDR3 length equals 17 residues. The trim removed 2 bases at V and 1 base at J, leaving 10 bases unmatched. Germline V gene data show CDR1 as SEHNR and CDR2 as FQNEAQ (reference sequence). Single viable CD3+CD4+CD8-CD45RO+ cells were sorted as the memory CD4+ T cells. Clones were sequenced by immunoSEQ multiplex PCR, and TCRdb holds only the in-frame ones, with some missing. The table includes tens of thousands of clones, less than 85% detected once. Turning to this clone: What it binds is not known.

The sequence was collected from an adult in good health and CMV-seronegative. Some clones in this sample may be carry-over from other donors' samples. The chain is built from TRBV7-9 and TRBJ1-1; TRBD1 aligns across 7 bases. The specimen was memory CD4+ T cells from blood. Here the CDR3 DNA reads TGTGCCAGCAGCTTATATGGAAAGGGGGCGCCGAACACTGAAGCTTTCTTT. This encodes CASSLYGKGAPNTEAFF.